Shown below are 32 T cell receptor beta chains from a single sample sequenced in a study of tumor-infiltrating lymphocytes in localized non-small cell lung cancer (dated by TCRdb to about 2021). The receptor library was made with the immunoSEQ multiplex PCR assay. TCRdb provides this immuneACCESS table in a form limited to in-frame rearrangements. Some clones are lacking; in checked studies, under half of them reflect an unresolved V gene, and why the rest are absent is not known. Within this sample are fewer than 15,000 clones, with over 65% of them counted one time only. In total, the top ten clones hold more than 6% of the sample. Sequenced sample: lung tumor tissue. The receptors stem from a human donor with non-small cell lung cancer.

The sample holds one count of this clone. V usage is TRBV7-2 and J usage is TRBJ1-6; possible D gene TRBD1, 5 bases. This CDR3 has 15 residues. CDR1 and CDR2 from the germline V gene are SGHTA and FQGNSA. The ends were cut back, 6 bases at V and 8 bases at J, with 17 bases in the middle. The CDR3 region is CASRQGGGNDSPLHF. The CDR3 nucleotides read TGTGCCAGCAGGCAGGGAGGTGGAAACGATTCACCCCTCCACTTT.

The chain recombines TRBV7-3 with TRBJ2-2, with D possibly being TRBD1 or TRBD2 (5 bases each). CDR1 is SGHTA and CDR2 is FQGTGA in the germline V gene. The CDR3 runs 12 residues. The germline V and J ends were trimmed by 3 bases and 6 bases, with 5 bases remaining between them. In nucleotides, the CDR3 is TGTGCCAGCAGCTTGGGACCCGGGGAGCTGTTTTTT. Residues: CASSLGPGELFF.

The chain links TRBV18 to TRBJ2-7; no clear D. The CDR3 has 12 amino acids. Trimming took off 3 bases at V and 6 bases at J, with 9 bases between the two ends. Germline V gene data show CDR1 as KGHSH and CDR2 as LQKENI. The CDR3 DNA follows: TGTGCCAGCTCACCGGGGTCCGCCGAGCAGTACTTC. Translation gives CASSPGSAEQYF.

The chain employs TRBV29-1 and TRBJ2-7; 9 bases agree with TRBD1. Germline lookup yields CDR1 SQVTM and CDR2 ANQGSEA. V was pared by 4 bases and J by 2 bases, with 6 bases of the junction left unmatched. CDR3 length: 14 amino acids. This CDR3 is CSVAAGQGPYEQYF. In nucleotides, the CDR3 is TGCAGCGTTGCCGCGGGACAGGGTCCCTACGAGCAGTACTTC.

Here the CDR3 reads CASSPPAQETQYF. In DNA, the CDR3 is TGTGCCAGCTCGCCTCCGGCCCAAGAGACCCAGTACTTC. The gene calls are TRBV18 and TRBJ2-5; D unresolved. This CDR3 is built from 13 residues. CDR1 is KGHSH, CDR2 LQKENI, per germline. Trimming took 6 bases from V and 1 from J, leaving 9 bases between them.

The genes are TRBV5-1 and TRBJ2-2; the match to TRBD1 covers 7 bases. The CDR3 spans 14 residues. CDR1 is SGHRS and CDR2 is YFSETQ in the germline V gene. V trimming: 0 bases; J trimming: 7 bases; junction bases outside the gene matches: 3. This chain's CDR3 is CASSLETGYGELFF. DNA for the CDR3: TGCGCCAGCAGCTTGGAGACAGGGTACGGGGAGCTGTTTTTT.

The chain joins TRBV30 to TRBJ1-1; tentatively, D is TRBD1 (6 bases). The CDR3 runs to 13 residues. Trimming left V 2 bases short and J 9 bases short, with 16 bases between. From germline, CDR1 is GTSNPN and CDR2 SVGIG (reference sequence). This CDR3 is CAWSTTMQGKAFF. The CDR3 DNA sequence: TGTGCCTGGAGTACCACAATGCAGGGGAAAGCTTTCTTT. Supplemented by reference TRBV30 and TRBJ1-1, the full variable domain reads SQTIHQWPATLVQPVGSPLSLECTVEGTSNPNLYWYRQAAGRGLQLLFYSVGIGQISSEVPQNLSASRPQDRQFILSSKKLLLSDSGFYLCAWSTTMQGKAFFGQGTRLTVV.

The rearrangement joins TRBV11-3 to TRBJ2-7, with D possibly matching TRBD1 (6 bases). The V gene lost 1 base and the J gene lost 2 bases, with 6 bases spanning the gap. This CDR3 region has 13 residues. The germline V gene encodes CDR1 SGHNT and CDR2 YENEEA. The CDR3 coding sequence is TGTGCCAGCAGCTTAGCAGGGGCCTACGAGCAGTACTTC. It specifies CASSLAGAYEQYF. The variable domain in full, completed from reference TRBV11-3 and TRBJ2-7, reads EAGVVQSPRYKIIEKKQPVAFWCNPISGHNTLYWYLQNLGQGPELLIRYENEEAVDDSQLPKDRFSAERLKGVDSTLKIQPAELGDSAVYLCASSLAGAYEQYFGPGTRLTVT.

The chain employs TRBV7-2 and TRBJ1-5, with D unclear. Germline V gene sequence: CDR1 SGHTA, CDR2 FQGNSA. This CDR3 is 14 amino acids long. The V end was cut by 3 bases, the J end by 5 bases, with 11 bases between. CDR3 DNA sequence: TGTGCCAGCAGCTTGGGGAGACACTATCAGCCCCAGCATTTT. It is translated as CASSLGRHYQPQHF.

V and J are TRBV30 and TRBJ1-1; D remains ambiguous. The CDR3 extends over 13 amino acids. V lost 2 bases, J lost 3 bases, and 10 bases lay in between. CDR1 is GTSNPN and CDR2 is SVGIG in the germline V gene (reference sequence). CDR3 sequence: CAWSHTRDTEAFF. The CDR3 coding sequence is TGTGCCTGGAGTCACACCCGGGACACTGAAGCTTTCTTT.

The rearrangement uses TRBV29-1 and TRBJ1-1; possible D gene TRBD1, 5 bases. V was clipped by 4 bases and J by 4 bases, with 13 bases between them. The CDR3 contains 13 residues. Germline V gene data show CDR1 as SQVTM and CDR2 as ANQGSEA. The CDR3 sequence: CSVVEGSPTEAFF. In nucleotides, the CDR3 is TGCAGCGTTGTGGAGGGGAGCCCCACTGAAGCTTTCTTT.

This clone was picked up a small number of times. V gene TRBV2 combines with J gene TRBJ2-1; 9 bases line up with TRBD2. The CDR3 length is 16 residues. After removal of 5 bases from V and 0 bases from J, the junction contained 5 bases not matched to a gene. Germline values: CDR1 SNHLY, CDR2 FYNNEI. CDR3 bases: TGTGCCAGCAGTAGGCTAGCGGGAAGCTCCTACAATGAGCAGTTCTTC. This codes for CASSRLAGSSYNEQFF. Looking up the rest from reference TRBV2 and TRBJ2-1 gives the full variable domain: EPEVTQTPSHQVTQMGQEVILRCVPISNHLYFYWYRQILGQKVEFLVSFYNNEISEKSEIFDDQFSVERPDGSNFTLKIRSTKLEDSAMYFCASSRLAGSSYNEQFFGPGTRLTVL.

CDR3: CASSESTGGAVETQYF. The CDR3, as DNA: TGCGCCAGCAGTGAGTCGACGGGGGGGGCCGTAGAGACCCAGTACTTC. The V call is TRBV10-2, the J call TRBJ2-5; TRBD2 agrees at 8 bases. Germline-derived CDR1 and CDR2 are WSHSY and SAAADI. The CDR3 spans 16 residues. V trimming: 0 bases; J trimming: 4 bases; junction bases outside the gene matches: 7.

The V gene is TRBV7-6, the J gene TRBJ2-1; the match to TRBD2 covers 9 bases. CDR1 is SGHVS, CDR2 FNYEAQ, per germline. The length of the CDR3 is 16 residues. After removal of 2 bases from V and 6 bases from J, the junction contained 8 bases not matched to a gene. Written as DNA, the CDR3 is TGTGCCAGCAGCTTACGATTTAGCGGGGGAACCAATGAGCAGTTCTTC. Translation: CASSLRFSGGTNEQFF.

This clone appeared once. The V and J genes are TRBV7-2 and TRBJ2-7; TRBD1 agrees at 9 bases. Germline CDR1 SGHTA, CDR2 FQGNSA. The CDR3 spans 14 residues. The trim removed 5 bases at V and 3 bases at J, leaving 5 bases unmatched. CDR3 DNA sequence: TGTGCCAGCAGCCCAGACAGGGGGTTCTACGAGCAGTACTTC. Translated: CASSPDRGFYEQYF.

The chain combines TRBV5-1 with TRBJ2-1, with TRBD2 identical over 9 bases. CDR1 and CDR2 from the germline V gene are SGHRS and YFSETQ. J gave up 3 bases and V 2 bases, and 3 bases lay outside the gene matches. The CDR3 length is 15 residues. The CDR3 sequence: CASSLVAGDYNEQFF. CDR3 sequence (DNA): TGCGCCAGCAGCTTAGTAGCGGGGGACTACAATGAGCAGTTCTTC.

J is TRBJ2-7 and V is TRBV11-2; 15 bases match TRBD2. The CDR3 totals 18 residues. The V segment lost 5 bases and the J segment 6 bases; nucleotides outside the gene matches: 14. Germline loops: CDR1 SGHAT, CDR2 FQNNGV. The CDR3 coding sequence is TGTGCCAGCAGCACCCCGGGACTAGCGGGAGGAGTTTATCCCGAGCAGTACTTC. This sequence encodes CASSTPGLAGGVYPEQYF.

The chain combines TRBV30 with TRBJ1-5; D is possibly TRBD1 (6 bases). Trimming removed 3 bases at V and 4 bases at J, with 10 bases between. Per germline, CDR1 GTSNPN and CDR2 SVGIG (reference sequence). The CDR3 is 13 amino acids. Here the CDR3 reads CAWSITGNQPQHF. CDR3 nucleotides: TGTGCCTGGAGCATTACAGGGAATCAGCCCCAGCATTTT.

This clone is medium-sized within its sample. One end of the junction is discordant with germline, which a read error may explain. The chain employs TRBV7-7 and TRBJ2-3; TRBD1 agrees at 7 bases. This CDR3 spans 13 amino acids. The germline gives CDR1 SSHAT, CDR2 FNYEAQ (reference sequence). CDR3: CASSLDREDTQYF. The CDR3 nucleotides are TGTGCTAGCAGCTTAGACAGGGAAGATACGCAGTATTTT. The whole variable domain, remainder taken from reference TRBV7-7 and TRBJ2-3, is GAGVSQSPRYKVTKRGQDVTLRCDPISSHATLYWYQQALGQGPEFLTYFNYEAQPDKSGLPSDRFSAERPEGSISTLTIQRTEQRDSAMYRCASSLDREDTQYFGPGTRLTVL.

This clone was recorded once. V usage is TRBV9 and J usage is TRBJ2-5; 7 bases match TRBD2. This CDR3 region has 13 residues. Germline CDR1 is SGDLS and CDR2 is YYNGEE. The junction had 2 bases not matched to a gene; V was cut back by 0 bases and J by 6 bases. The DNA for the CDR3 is TGTGCCAGCAGCGTAGGGGAGGGTCAGACCCAGTACTTC. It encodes CASSVGEGQTQYF.

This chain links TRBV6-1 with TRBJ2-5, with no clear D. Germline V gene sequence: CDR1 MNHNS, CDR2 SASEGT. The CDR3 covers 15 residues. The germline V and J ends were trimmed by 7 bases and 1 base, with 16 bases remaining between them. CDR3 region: CASKVFDLPQETQYF. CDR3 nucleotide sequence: TGTGCCAGCAAAGTCTTCGACTTACCCCAAGAGACCCAGTACTTC.

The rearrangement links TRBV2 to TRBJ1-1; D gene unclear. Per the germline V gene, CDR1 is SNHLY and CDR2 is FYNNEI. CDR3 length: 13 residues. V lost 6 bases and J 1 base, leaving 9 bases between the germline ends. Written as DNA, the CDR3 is TGTGCCAGCAGGACTGATGAGAACACTGAAGCTTTCTTT. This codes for CASRTDENTEAFF.

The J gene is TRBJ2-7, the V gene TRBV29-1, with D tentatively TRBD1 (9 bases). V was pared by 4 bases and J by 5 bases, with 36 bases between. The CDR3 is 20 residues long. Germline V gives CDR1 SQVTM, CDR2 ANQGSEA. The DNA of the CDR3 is TGCAGCGTTGGTACCTACCCGGGACAGGGAATTCCGGGACTAGGGGACGAGCAGTACTTC. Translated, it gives CSVGTYPGQGIPGLGDEQYF.

CDR3 DNA: TGTGCCAGCAGCGTAGAATTAGCGGGTCCAGATACGCAGTATTTT. It is translated as CASSVELAGPDTQYF. The rearrangement joins TRBV9 to TRBJ2-3, with 7 positions matching TRBD2. Per the germline V gene, CDR1 is SGDLS and CDR2 is YYNGEE. V lost 0 bases, J lost 4 bases, and 5 bases stayed unmatched. This CDR3 has 15 residues. Variable domain in full (rest from reference TRBV9 and TRBJ2-3): DSGVTQTPKHLITATGQRVTLRCSPRSGDLSVYWYQQSLDQGLQFLIQYYNGEERAKGNILERFSAQQFPDLHSELNLSSLELGDSALYFCASSVELAGPDTQYFGPGTRLTVL.

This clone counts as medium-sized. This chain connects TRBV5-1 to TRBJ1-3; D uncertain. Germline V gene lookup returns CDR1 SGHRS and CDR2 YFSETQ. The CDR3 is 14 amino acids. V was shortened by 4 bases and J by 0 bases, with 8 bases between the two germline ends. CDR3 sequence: CASSQDSSGNTIYF. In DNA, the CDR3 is TGCGCCAGCAGCCAGGACTCCTCTGGAAACACCATATATTTT.

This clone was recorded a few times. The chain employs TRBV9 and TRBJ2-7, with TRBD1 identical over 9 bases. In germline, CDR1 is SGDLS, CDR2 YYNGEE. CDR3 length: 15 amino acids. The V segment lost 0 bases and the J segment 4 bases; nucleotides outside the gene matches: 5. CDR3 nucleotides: TGTGCCAGCAGCGTAGGCGGGACAGGGACTTACGAGCAGTACTTC. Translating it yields CASSVGGTGTYEQYF.

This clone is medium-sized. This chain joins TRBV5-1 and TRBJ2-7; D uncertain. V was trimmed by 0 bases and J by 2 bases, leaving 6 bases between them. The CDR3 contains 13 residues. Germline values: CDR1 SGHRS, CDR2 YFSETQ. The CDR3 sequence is CASSLASTYEQYF. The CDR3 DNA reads TGCGCCAGCAGCTTGGCCAGTACCTACGAGCAGTACTTC.

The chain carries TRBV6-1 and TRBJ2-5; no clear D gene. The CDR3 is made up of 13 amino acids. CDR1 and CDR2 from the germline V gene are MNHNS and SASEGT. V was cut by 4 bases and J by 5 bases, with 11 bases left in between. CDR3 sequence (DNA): TGTGCCAGCAGTGGCCAACATGGGGAGACCCAGTACTTC. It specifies CASSGQHGETQYF.

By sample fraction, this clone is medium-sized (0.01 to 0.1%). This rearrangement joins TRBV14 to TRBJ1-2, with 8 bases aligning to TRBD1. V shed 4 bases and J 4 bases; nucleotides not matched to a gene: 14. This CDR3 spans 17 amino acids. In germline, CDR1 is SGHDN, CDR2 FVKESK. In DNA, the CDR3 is TGTGCCAGCAGCCTCGGGACAGGTTTGAACTTAGGCTATGGCTACACCTTC. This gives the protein CASSLGTGLNLGYGYTF.

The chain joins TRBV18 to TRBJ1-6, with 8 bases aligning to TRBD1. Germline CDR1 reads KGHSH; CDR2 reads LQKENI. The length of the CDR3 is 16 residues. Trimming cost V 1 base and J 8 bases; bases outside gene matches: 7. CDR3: CASSPQTGGSYSPLHF. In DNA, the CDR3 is TGTGCCAGCTCACCACAAACAGGGGGTTCCTATTCACCCCTCCACTTT.

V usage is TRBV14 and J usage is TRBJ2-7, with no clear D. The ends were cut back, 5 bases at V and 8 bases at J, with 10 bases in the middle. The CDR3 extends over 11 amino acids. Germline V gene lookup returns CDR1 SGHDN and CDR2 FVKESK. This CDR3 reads CASSASLKQYF. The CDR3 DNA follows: TGTGCCAGCAGCGCCTCTCTCAAGCAGTACTTC.

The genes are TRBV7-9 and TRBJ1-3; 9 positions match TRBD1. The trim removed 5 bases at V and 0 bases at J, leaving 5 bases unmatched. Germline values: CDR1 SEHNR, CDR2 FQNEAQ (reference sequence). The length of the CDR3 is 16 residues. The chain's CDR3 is CASSAGTGSSGNTIYF. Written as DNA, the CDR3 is TGTGCCAGCAGCGCTGGGACAGGGAGCTCTGGAAACACCATATATTTT.